This TCR beta chain is from a study of blood T cell repertoires in COVID-19. Looking at the study overall: Donors in the United States, Italy and Spain gave samples during acute or convalescent COVID-19. The cDNA or gDNA used as material had been derived from T cells, B-cell-depleted T cells, or PBMCs.

In the original processing: Amplifying reference gene primers gave estimates of nucleated cell counts. Profiled with immunoSEQ multiplex PCR; TCRdb holds only in-frame clones, not every one. V, J and clone size reflect that table, while D and trimming were determined from the DNA. In the table there are some 65,000 clones, around four fifths of which are singletons. The V segment lost 4 bases and the J segment 4 bases; nucleotides outside the gene matches: 9. Germline loops: CDR1 SGDLS, CDR2 YYNGEE. The CDR3 is 16 amino acids. This receptor was obtained from a woman between 65 and 79 years old with acute or convalescent COVID-19. Sequenced sample: peripheral blood. V gene TRBV9 combines with J gene TRBJ2-2; 8 nucleotides align to TRBD1. The CDR3 nucleotides read TGTGCCAGCAGCCCTCAGGGGGCAGAGGGCACCGGGGAGCTGTTTTTT. It specifies CASSPQGAEGTGELFF.